Following are 10 T cell receptor beta chains from one sample sequenced in a study of T cell responses to AZD1222 COVID-19 vaccine. The table came from immunoSEQ multiplex PCR; TCRdb's copy has only in-frame clones and leaves some out. The table lists 180,000 or so clones, 80% to 95% of them singletons. Sample: peripheral blood, taken 28 days after the second AZD1222 dose. The receptors were gathered from an adult who received the AZD1222 COVID-19 vaccine.

This clone was counted a single time. V gene TRBV4-1 combines with J gene TRBJ1-5; the D gene is possibly TRBD1 (6 bases). The V end was cut by 0 bases, the J end by 1 base, with 10 bases between. Germline CDR1 MGHRA, CDR2 YSYEKL. The CDR3 is 16 residues long. The CDR3 sequence: CASSQERGTSNQPQHF. CDR3 bases: TGCGCCAGCAGCCAAGAGAGGGGGACAAGCAATCAGCCCCAGCATTTT.

The chain employs TRBV19 and TRBJ2-7; D is tentatively TRBD1 or TRBD2 (6 bases each). Trimming stripped 5 bases from V and 1 base from J, with 12 bases between. This CDR3 has 14 amino acids. CDR1 is LNHDA and CDR2 is SQIVND in the germline V gene (reference sequence). The CDR3 DNA reads TGTGCCAGTAGTCCCCGGGGGCATTCCTACGAGCAGTACTTC. It codes for CASSPRGHSYEQYF.

The rearrangement uses TRBV18 and TRBJ2-1; TRBD2 matches 10 bases. The V segment lost 4 bases and the J segment 7 bases; nucleotides outside the gene matches: 7. The germline V gene encodes CDR1 KGHSH and CDR2 LQKENI. CDR3 size: 15 residues. The CDR3 bases are TGTGCCAGCTCACAAGCTAGCGGGAGTGGGAATGAGCAGTTCTTC. Residues: CASSQASGSGNEQFF.

This clone was observed a single time. The V and J genes are TRBV15 and TRBJ2-1, with D perhaps TRBD1 (6 bases). The CDR3 consists of 17 residues. The germline V and J ends were trimmed by 2 bases and 0 bases, with 14 bases remaining between them. Germline V lookup: CDR1 LNHNV, CDR2 YYDKDF (reference sequence). The CDR3 nucleotides are TGTGCCACCAGCAGACCGGCGTGGACAGACTCCTACAATGAGCAGTTCTTC. Translation gives CATSRPAWTDSYNEQFF.

This sequence joins TRBV14 and TRBJ1-6, with a possible D match to TRBD1 (6 bases). Germline-derived CDR1 and CDR2 are SGHDN and FVKESK. The V end lost 4 bases, the J end lost 5 bases, and 12 bases lay between the germline ends. CDR3 length equals 15 residues. The CDR3 loop reads CASSLDRPNNSPLHF. CDR3 nucleotides: TGTGCCAGCAGCCTCGACAGGCCAAATAATTCACCCCTCCACTTT.

The CDR3 spells CASRAGPSTTEAFF. CDR3 nucleotide sequence: TGTGCCAGCAGGGCAGGCCCCTCAACCACTGAAGCTTTCTTT. This sequence joins TRBV6-5 and TRBJ1-1; D unresolved. The CDR3 contains 14 residues. The V gene's germline CDR1 is MNHEY and CDR2 SVGAGI. V was shortened by 6 bases and J by 4 bases, with 15 bases between the two germline ends.

V and J are TRBV11-3 and TRBJ2-7; 7 positions match TRBD2. The J segment lost 3 bases and the V segment lost 5 bases, leaving 10 bases of the junction unmatched. The CDR3 spans 15 residues. Per the germline V gene, CDR1 is SGHNT and CDR2 is YENEEA. The CDR3 loop is CASSGRAGVIYEQYF. In DNA, the CDR3 is TGTGCCAGCAGCGGGAGGGCGGGGGTTATCTACGAGCAGTACTTC.

This rearrangement joins TRBV6-5 to TRBJ2-7, with D possibly called TRBD1 or TRBD2 (5 bases each). The CDR3 length is 11 residues. V was pared by 7 bases and J by 7 bases, with 11 bases between. Germline V lookup: CDR1 MNHEY, CDR2 SVGAGI. The CDR3 bases are TGTGCCAGCACCAACGGGGCAGAGCAGTACTTC. Residues: CASTNGAEQYF.

This chain joins TRBV24-1 and TRBJ2-1, with a weak D call TRBD2 (6 bases). Deletions cut 3 bases from V and 6 bases from J, with 11 bases between. Germline V gene lookup returns CDR1 KGHDR and CDR2 SFDVKD. The CDR3 extends over 14 amino acids. In DNA, the CDR3 is TGTGCCACCAGTGATCCCGGGGGACGCAATGAGCAGTTCTTC. Its protein is CATSDPGGRNEQFF.

This sequence joins TRBV29-1 and TRBJ2-7; weak D call: TRBD1 (6 bases). The V and J ends lost 6 bases and 0 bases respectively, with 15 bases between them. This CDR3 spans 14 amino acids. Germline V gives CDR1 SQVTM, CDR2 ANQGSEA. CDR3 in amino acids: CSVATTGTSYEQYF. The CDR3 nucleotides read TGCAGCGTCGCCACCACAGGGACCTCCTACGAGCAGTACTTC.